Following are 8 T cell receptor beta chains from one sample sequenced in a study of blood T cell repertoires in COVID-19. Some clones are missing from TCRdb's copy, which holds only in-frame ones; the method was immunoSEQ multiplex PCR. Of around 220,000 clones listed, around four fifths were seen once; the top ten hold just under 20%. Sequenced input: peripheral blood. These receptors were taken from a man aged 25 to 40 with active or convalescent COVID-19.

This chain joins TRBV27 and TRBJ1-1; D gene ambiguous. The CDR3 has 14 residues. The V end lost 5 bases, the J end lost 3 bases, and 13 bases lay between the germline ends. CDR1 and CDR2 from the germline V gene are MNHEY and SMNVEV (reference sequence). This CDR3 reads CASSKGTGYTEAFF. CDR3 nucleotide sequence: TGTGCCAGCAGTAAAGGAACGGGGTACACTGAAGCTTTCTTT.

The genes are TRBV7-9 and TRBJ1-1; 10 bases match TRBD1. Germline values: CDR1 SEHNR, CDR2 FQNEAQ (reference sequence). The CDR3 covers 14 residues. V was clipped by 3 bases and J by 6 bases; unmatched bases: 4. For the CDR3, the DNA is TGTGCCAGCAGCTTTTGGGACAGGGGTCCTGAAGCTTTCTTT. Protein sequence: CASSFWDRGPEAFF.

V and J are TRBV7-2 and TRBJ1-5; unclear D gene. Trimming cost V 5 bases and J 5 bases, with 10 bases left between them. Germline V gene sequence: CDR1 SGHTA, CDR2 FQGNSA. This CDR3 has 13 amino acids. The CDR3: CASSRVGDQPQHF. Written as DNA, the CDR3 is TGTGCCAGCAGCCGGGTGGGAGATCAGCCCCAGCATTTT.

J is TRBJ1-1 and V is TRBV19; D perhaps matches TRBD1 (5 bases). The V end lost 9 bases, the J end lost 1 base, and 15 bases lay between the germline ends. The CDR3 is made up of 14 amino acids. The germline V gene has CDR1 LNHDA and CDR2 SQIVND (reference sequence). For the CDR3, the DNA is TGTGCCAGCCGCCGTGGGGGGGGGAACACTGAAGCTTTCTTT. Its protein is CASRRGGGNTEAFF.

The chain carries TRBV9 and TRBJ2-2, with 9 bases that match TRBD2. This CDR3 comprises 14 residues. Trimming removed 2 bases from V and 6 bases from J; junction bases left unmatched: 2. From germline, CDR1 is SGDLS and CDR2 YYNGEE. The DNA of the CDR3 is TGTGCCAGCAGCGTCCGACTAGCGGCCGGGGAGCTGTTTTTT. Its protein product is CASSVRLAAGELFF.

The chain recombines TRBV15 with TRBJ1-5; no clear D. Germline values: CDR1 LNHNV, CDR2 YYDKDF (reference sequence). This CDR3 spans 21 amino acids. The V end lost 0 bases, the J end lost 0 bases, and 24 bases lay between the germline ends. The DNA of the CDR3 is TGTGCCACCAGCAGAGATCACTTTTCGACTCCGCTTAACCTTAGCAATCAGCCCCAGCATTTT. This encodes CATSRDHFSTPLNLSNQPQHF.

The V call is TRBV7-6, the J call TRBJ1-1; maybe TRBD1 (6 bases). Germline-derived CDR1 and CDR2 are SGHVS and FNYEAQ. V lost 4 bases and J 6 bases, leaving 15 bases between the germline ends. The CDR3 extends over 14 amino acids. CDR3 nucleotides: TGTGCCAGCAGCTCACTACAGGGATCTCCTGAAGCTTTCTTT. It codes for CASSSLQGSPEAFF.

The rearrangement links TRBV6-1 to TRBJ2-3, with 7 nucleotides matching TRBD2. Unmatched junction bases numbered 8, after V lost 0 bases and J lost 5 bases. Germline loops: CDR1 MNHNS, CDR2 SASEGT. The CDR3 has 16 residues. The CDR3 spells CASSEAWAGALDTQYF. The CDR3 nucleotides read TGTGCCAGCAGTGAAGCGTGGGCGGGAGCTTTAGATACGCAGTATTTT.